Within the sample, the clone carrying this T cell receptor (beta chain) is medium-sized (0.01 to 0.1%). Its specificity is not known. Produced via immunoSEQ multiplex PCR; TCRdb's table is partial and in-frame only. The profile shows over 20,000 clones, approximately 85% of them singletons. This entry comes from a study of PD-1 blockade in classical Hodgkin lymphoma. Study-level findings and limits: Newly diagnosed patients reportedly trailed healthy donors in baseline TCR diversity.

The CDR3 extends over 14 amino acids. Germline-derived CDR1 and CDR2 are ENHRY and SYGVKD. V lost 6 bases, J lost 0 bases, and 12 bases lay in between. Time point reported: cycle 4 day 1 (C4D1), after 6 weeks of nivolumab. Each patient's relapse followed autologous stem cell transplantation, and brentuximab vedotin exposure varied. Relapsed/refractory classical Hodgkin lymphoma patients had complete, partial or progressive responses. The chain recombines TRBV10-3 with TRBJ2-7; perhaps TRBD2 as D (5 bases). Sequencing was performed on peripheral blood mononuclear cells (PBMCs), taken before the fourth cycle of nivolumab. This TCR came from a human donor with classical Hodgkin lymphoma. CDR3 region: CAIRLEESSYEQYF. The CDR3 nucleotides are TGTGCCATCAGGTTGGAGGAGAGCTCCTACGAGCAGTACTTC.